This T cell receptor (beta chain) was captured by sequencing in a study of human T cells and chemical hapten exposure. Study context: The study enrolled mostly female patients with alopecia areata, totalis or universalis. Variability of per-sample TCR yields stemmed mainly from small differences in pooled library volume.

Of note for this clonotype: The target antigen is unknown.

The CDR3 runs to 16 residues. V dropped 3 bases and J dropped 4; count of bases not matched to a gene: 8. Germline V gene sequence: CDR1 SEHNR, CDR2 FQNEAQ (reference sequence). TCRdb ran MiXCR on the RACE reads and lists one entry per CDR3 protein. This table has under 55,000 distinct CDR3 sequences, 9.9% appearing once. General observations from the study: Positive correlation was observed between PT1 expanded TCR counts and patch test score. After DPC sensitization, TCRs above 1 in 1000 frequency showed no change.

Time point denoted: patch test 3, about 24 weeks after DPC sensitization. Specified treatment: therapeutic diphenylcyclopropenone sensitization with weekly scalp DPC. The TCR comes from a woman in her thirties or forties with alopecia areata. Some clones in this sample may be carry-over from other donors' samples. This chain uses TRBV7-9 with TRBJ2-3; 9 bases align to TRBD2. Here the sequenced sample was whole blood, taken in connection with sensitization to the hapten diphenylcyclopropenone (DPC). CDR3 residues: CASSFGPAGGPDTQYF. CDR3 in DNA: TGTGCCAGCAGCTTCGGGCCAGCGGGGGGTCCAGATACGCAGTATTTT.